A selection of T cell receptor beta chains follows, all from one sample in a study of regulatory T cells in long-lasting Graves disease. TCRdb itself ran the multiplex PCR reads through MiXCR, one entry per CDR3 protein. The sample holds about 320,000 distinct CDR3 sequences, about 18% seen once. Material: peripheral blood mononuclear cells (PBMCs), obtained at new diagnosis, from a patient treated with antithyroid drugs. The origin of the receptors is a female donor with Graves disease. Each CDR3 is given with its conserved first and last residue. A D gene is named only where the DNA matches it firmly. Size tells how often a clone was seen (once, few, many) or the class of an expanded clone, and some rows leave it out.

abundance	v_gene	j_gene	d_gene	CDR3nt	CDR3aa
many	TRBV5-1	TRBJ1-5	-	TGCGCCAGCAGTCCCGATAGGAGGGGTCAGCCCCAGCATTTT	CASSPDRRGQPQHF
-	TRBV6-1	TRBJ2-7	TRBD2	TGTGCCAGCAGACCCCGGACTAGCGGGAGTTTCCAGCAGTACTTC	CASRPRTSGSFQQYF
many	TRBV27	TRBJ1-6	-	TGTGCCAGCAGTTTTGTCCCGGGAGGTTCACCCCTCCACTTT	CASSFVPGGSPLHF
many	TRBV20-1	TRBJ2-1	TRBD2	TGCAGTGCTAGAGATCTCGTCGGACTAGGTGAGCAGTTCTTC	CSARDLVGLGEQFF
-	TRBV20-1	TRBJ2-1	TRBD2	TGCAGTGCTAGACTCAGCGGGAGTCCAAAGAATGAGCAGTTCTTC	CSARLSGSPKNEQFF
many	TRBV11-2	TRBJ1-1	-	TGTGCCAGCAGCCGGGACCCAGGGGCTGAAGCTTTCTTT	CASSRDPGAEAFF
many	TRBV7-9	TRBJ2-1	-	TGTGCCAGCAGGCTAACAGGTCTCCCGTACAATGAGCAGTTCTTC	CASRLTGLPYNEQFF
many	TRBV27	TRBJ1-3	-	TGTGCCAGCAGTTCTTTATCAGGGGGAAACACCATATATTTT	CASSSLSGGNTIYF
hyperexpanded	TRBV7-2	TRBJ2-7	TRBD2	TGTGCCAGCAGACCGTCGGGGGGGAGCTACGAGCAGTACTTC	CASRPSGGSYEQYF
many	TRBV6-1	TRBJ1-1	-	TGTGCCAGCAGCCGGAGCCGGGTCCCGGCTTCATCTGAAGCTTTCTTT	CASSRSRVPASSEAFF
many	TRBV29-1	TRBJ2-7	TRBD2	TGCAGCGTCGGACTAGCGGAATACGAGCAGTACTTC	CSVGLAEYEQYF
many	TRBV5-1	TRBJ2-3	-	TGCGCCAGCAGCTGGGCGGCGGGACTGAGCACAGATACGCAGTATTTT	CASSWAAGLSTDTQYF
-	TRBV12-3/TRBV12-4	TRBJ1-1	-	TGTGCCAGCAGCCCCCTTGGGAGGATCGCTGAAGCTTTCTTT	CASSPLGRIAEAFF
many	TRBV3-1	TRBJ2-7	-	TGTGCCAGCAGCCTTCGGTCGACCGGACCGTACGAGCAGTACTTC	CASSLRSTGPYEQYF
many	TRBV19	TRBJ1-1	-	TGTGCCAGTAGTCCCCAGGCCCCGCCGGTGTTTAGTACTGAAGCTTTCTTT	CASSPQAPPVFSTEAFF
few	TRBV7-9	TRBJ2-1	TRBD2	TGTGCCAGCAGCTGGACTAGCGGCGACAATGAGCAGTTCTTC	CASSWTSGDNEQFF
many	TRBV3-1	TRBJ2-1	-	TGTGCCAGCAGCCAAGAAGGCAGCAATGAGCAGTTCTTC	CASSQEGSNEQFF
many	TRBV18	TRBJ2-3	TRBD2	TGTGCCAGCTCACCGCTAGCGGGAGTGAACACAGATACGCAGTATTTT	CASSPLAGVNTDTQYF
many	TRBV28	TRBJ1-1	-	TGTGCCAGCAGCCCCAACACTGAAGCTTTCTTT	CASSPNTEAFF
-	TRBV4-1	TRBJ2-7	TRBD1	TGCGCCAGCAGCCCCCGGACAGGGGCAGGTTACGAGCAGTACTTC	CASSPRTGAGYEQYF
-	TRBV20-1	TRBJ2-3	-	TGCAGTGCCTCCCTACCTCTTGGGGATACGCAGTATTTT	CSASLPLGDTQYF
many	TRBV28	TRBJ1-2	TRBD1	TGTGCCAGCAGTGAAACCGGGACAGACCTATATGGCTACACCTTC	CASSETGTDLYGYTF
many	TRBV19	TRBJ1-5	-	TGTGCCAGTAGACGGGGAGGAGGGAGGGGCAATCAGCCCCAGCATTTT	CASRRGGGRGNQPQHF
many	TRBV11-3	TRBJ2-1	-	TGTGCCAGCAGCGTCTGGGGGTACAATGAGCAGTTCTTC	CASSVWGYNEQFF
many	TRBV20-1	TRBJ1-6	-	TGCAGTGCTAGATACGGAGACCCCCTCCTATCACCCCTCCACTTT	CSARYGDPLLSPLHF
many	TRBV11-3	TRBJ2-7	-	TGTGCCAGCAGCAGCCGGGACGGGACCTACGAGCAGTACTTC	CASSSRDGTYEQYF
many	TRBV19	TRBJ2-7	TRBD1	TGTGCCAGTACGGACAGGGCCCACGAGCAGTACTTC	CASTDRAHEQYF
-	TRBV2	TRBJ2-3	-	TGTGCCAGCAGCCGGAACACGATCACAGATACGCAGTATTTT	CASSRNTITDTQYF
many	TRBV20-1	TRBJ2-5	-	TGCAGTGCTAACCCTGAGATGGGCGGGCCGGAGACCCAGTACTTC	CSANPEMGGPETQYF
many	TRBV9	TRBJ2-5	TRBD2	TGTGCCAGCAGCGCAGCCCTATCTAGCGGGGGGTACCAAGAGACCCAGTACTTC	CASSAALSSGGYQETQYF
many	TRBV12-5	TRBJ2-1	-	TGTGCTAGTGGTTTGGTACCTCGGGTCAATGAGCAGTTCTTC	CASGLVPRVNEQFF
many	TRBV12-3/TRBV12-4	TRBJ1-5	-	TGTGCCAGCAGTTTGGAGGCAGGGAATCAGCCCCAGCATTTT	CASSLEAGNQPQHF
few	TRBV3-1	TRBJ2-6	-	TGTGCCAGCAGGAGAGATTGGAGGGCCAACGTCCTGACTTTC	CASRRDWRANVLTF
few	TRBV20-1	TRBJ2-3	TRBD2	TGCAGTGCTAGACCTCTAGCGGGAGGGCCCGAATATACGCAGTATTTT	CSARPLAGGPEYTQYF
few	TRBV5-1	TRBJ2-1	TRBD2	TGCGCCAGCAGGCCTCAGGGACTAGCTTATGAGCAGTTCTTC	CASRPQGLAYEQFF
many	TRBV27	TRBJ2-5	-	TGTGCCAGCAGTCAAACTATAGCGGATGAAGAGACCCAGTACTTC	CASSQTIADEETQYF
-	TRBV7-9	TRBJ2-1	TRBD2	TGTGCCAGCAGCGGGACTAGCGGGAGGGAGTACAATGAGCAGTTCTTC	CASSGTSGREYNEQFF
-	TRBV10-1	TRBJ2-3	-	TGTGCCAGCAGCCTCAACAGGGTTAACACAGATACGCAGTATTTT	CASSLNRVNTDTQYF
many	TRBV3-1	TRBJ2-3	-	TGTGCCAGCAGCCAAGACTACGGAGGGCGGACAGATACGCAGTATTTT	CASSQDYGGRTDTQYF
many	TRBV19	TRBJ1-5	-	TGTGCCAGTAGTAGTACAGGAGACCAGCCCCAGCATTTT	CASSSTGDQPQHF
many	TRBV2	TRBJ1-1	TRBD1	TGTGCCAGCACGGGACAGTCGGTTGGAACTGAAGCTTTCTTT	CASTGQSVGTEAFF
many	TRBV12-3/TRBV12-4	TRBJ2-1	TRBD2	TGTGCCAGCAAACCCCTAGCGGGAGGGCCTCGGGAGCAGTTCTTC	CASKPLAGGPREQFF
many	TRBV3-1	TRBJ2-3	-	TGTGCCAGCAGCCTCTTCGGGGGCACAGATACGCAGTATTTT	CASSLFGGTDTQYF
-	TRBV10-1	TRBJ2-1	-	TGCGCCAGCAGAGAGAGGGGGGGCACGTCTTATGAGCAGTTCTTC	CASRERGGTSYEQFF
many	TRBV20-1	TRBJ2-3	TRBD2	TGCAGTGCTGGTCGACTAGCCGGGGTAACAGATACGCAGTATTTT	CSAGRLAGVTDTQYF
many	TRBV7-6	TRBJ2-2	TRBD1	TGTGCCAGCAGCAGGACAGGGGGCGCGGGCAACACCGGGGAGCTGTTTTTT	CASSRTGGAGNTGELFF
many	TRBV27	TRBJ2-7	TRBD1	TGTGCCAGCAGTTTGGTCGGGACAGGGTATCACGAGCAGTACTTC	CASSLVGTGYHEQYF
many	TRBV12-3/TRBV12-4	TRBJ2-1	TRBD2	TGTGCCTTAGCTGCCGGGACTACCTACAATGAGCAGTTCTTC	CALAAGTTYNEQFF
few	TRBV9	TRBJ2-5	TRBD2	TGTGCCAGCAGCGTAGCTAGGGCTAGCGGCCTTCAAGAGACCCAGTACTTC	CASSVARASGLQETQYF
many	TRBV28	TRBJ2-7	-	TGTGCCAGCAGTTTATCGAGGGACTCAAAAAGGGGTGAGCAGTACTTC	CASSLSRDSKRGEQYF
many	TRBV20-1	TRBJ1-5	-	TGCAGTGTTCTTTCCCCGGTGGATAGCAATCAGCCCCAGCATTTT	CSVLSPVDSNQPQHF
-	TRBV27	TRBJ1-1	TRBD1	TGTGCCGGCAGTTTCGACCTTACAGGGGGGGTCACTGAAGCTTTCTTT	CAGSFDLTGGVTEAFF
many	TRBV11-2	TRBJ2-7	TRBD2	TGTGCCAGCAGCTTAGCGGGAGGGCTCCACGAGCAGTACTTC	CASSLAGGLHEQYF
-	TRBV28	TRBJ2-1	-	TGTGCCAGCAGTTTGAGGGGGGCACGGTACAATGAGCAGTTCTTC	CASSLRGARYNEQFF
many	TRBV7-2	TRBJ2-7	-	TGTGCCAGCAGCTCCAGCGAGGGGCAGTACTTC	CASSSSEGQYF